The T cell receptor beta chain described here comes from a study of cytomegalovirus exposure and HLA in healthy donors (dated by TCRdb to about 2017). Study-wide context: According to an earlier analysis of several hundred of the donors, 150 million to 200 million T cells yielded 117 million unique TCR beta sequences and 250 to 350 Gb of sequence data. Donor age, sex, ethnicity and CMV serostatus were compiled together with the repertoire data. Typing coverage differed by locus: A, B, C, DRB1 and DQB1 were typed in roughly 620-630 donors, DQA1 in 522, DPA1 in nearly 610, and DPB1 in just under 490. The later analysis used no new phenotypic data to find candidate immune exposures, relying instead on TCR beta sequences and their occurrence across donors. Of the 300 to 450 genotyped donors, approximately 80% were placed in the genetic ancestry cluster associated with self-reported Caucasian donors. Among about 410 genotyped donors of the cohort, an average of about 220,000 unique TCR beta nucleotide sequences was sequenced per donor, of which about 20% were non-productive. The study profiled the T cell repertoires of more than 500 subjects by immunosequencing and related them to cytomegalovirus serostatus. Genome-wide SNP genotypes for about 55% of the 666 donors were used in a later genetic analysis, which treated that subset as a discovery cohort. Along with the roughly 610-subject first cohort, a separate validation cohort of over a hundred different subjects was used. The aim of the study was to test whether cataloging public T cell receptors could identify signatures of past pathogen exposure. A later analysis re-analyzed previously published TCR beta repertoires from hundreds of donors and added high-resolution HLA genotyping to study TCR occurrence patterns. Every repertoire in the discovery cohort had been generated on one and the same sequencing platform. HLA typing covered class I and class II loci at four-digit resolution. Several DR-DQ haplotypes were treated as single units for association and clustering because of strong linkage in the cohort. An earlier analysis of about 600 of the donors used high-throughput TCR beta sequencing to judge whether each TCR beta V gene segment behaved as functional or pseudogenic. Roughly 290 gigabases of sequencing data and roughly 81 million unique TCR sequences made up an early release that covered under 750 HLA-typed donors. High-throughput TCR immunosequencing, statistical association of individual TCRs with disease status, and machine learning were combined to predict cytomegalovirus infection status. The paper's findings and limits, for the study overall: The classifier was reported to diagnose cytomegalovirus status with high specificity and sensitivity in both the original and validation cohorts. A later genetic analysis associated a missense DCLRE1C variant with V-gene and J-gene trimming of TCR beta chains, and an independent cohort replicated the association. The authors suggested that the approach could potentially be extended to other disease states and immunological phenotypes. The study listed approximately 150 TCR beta chains as associated with cytomegalovirus. A later analysis found that most CMV-associated TCR beta chains appeared HLA-restricted, with HLA associations seemingly driven largely by CMV exposure. For the cohort, immune exposure information was limited to CMV serostatus. Because HLA typing was missing for some donors at each locus, association tests included only the typed subset. Linkage disequilibrium might explain the correlated functional status among segregating V segments, but an unknown experimental factor could not be excluded. According to a later analysis, parvovirus B19, influenza, CMV and Epstein-Barr virus appeared linked to several top co-occurrence clusters. In an earlier analysis of 587 of the donors, most TCR beta V segments were observed in productive rearrangements about 87% or about 30% of the time, broadly matching IMGT annotations. A further reported finding was that TCR beta sequences accurately predicted the HLA-A and HLA-B alleles for most subjects in the first cohort. Three of the identified cytomegalovirus-associated TCR beta chains were confirmed in vitro to be specific for cytomegalovirus antigens. Because the 87-base-pair reads could not distinguish some IMGT-functional V segments, including TRBV6-2 and TRBV6-3, those segments were excluded. Most TCR sequences were observed very rarely across donors, whereas some public TCRs were present in many individuals. A group of highly shared sequence variants was considered likely to be a technical artifact of the sequencing pipeline. A later genetic analysis reported fewer N-insertions in productive TCRs among donors in an Asian-associated ancestry cluster than the roughly 690-donor mean. The earlier analysis of approximately 590 of the donors excluded roughly 17 rarely observed V segments, including chromosome 9 orphons, because counts were too low. This cohort had only TCR beta chains sequenced, and the lack of alpha or paired-chain data limited which features could be detected. Assigning TCR associations to individual alleles was difficult when HLA alleles, especially DR and DQ, strongly co-occurred. Presence/absence analyses assumed roughly uniform sequencing depth across donors, an assumption that may not hold. According to a later analysis, TCR association rates differed among HLA loci, with DRB1 alleles showing the most associated TCRs and HLA-C alleles showing the fewest. A later analysis found that HLA-associated TCR beta chains were more clonally expanded and had lower generation probabilities than equally common non-associated chains. At a false discovery rate of 0.05, a later analysis linked about 16,000 TCR beta sequences to specific HLA alleles.

In total, approximately 610 healthy bone marrow donors made up the cohort. At the time of sampling, every cohort member was nominally healthy, though immune exposures that went unrecorded were likely present. Of the 600 or so cohort members, about 270 had a positive CMV serostatus and approximately 370 had a negative one, while no CMV serostatus was recorded for the donor. A peripheral blood sample was provided by each donor, and peripheral blood mononuclear cells were used for TCR beta sequencing. The Qiagen DNeasy Blood Extraction Kit was used to extract genomic DNA from the blood cell samples. Library prep was done by the immunoSEQ multiplex PCR assay. For the multiplex PCR, a mixture combining 60 forward primers for TCR Vbeta segments and 13 reverse primers for TCR Jbeta segments was used. The CDR3 region of rearranged TCR beta genes was amplified from genomic DNA with a multiplex PCR assay. The amplified TCR beta libraries were sequenced on the Illumina HiSeq System as 87-base-pair reads. Turning to the authors' computational methods: Across the 670 or so repertoires, a later analysis counted 75 million to 90 million unique TCR beta chains, 8.5 million to 12 million of which were shared by at least two donors. Raw reads were error-corrected and collapsed into unique sequences with a nearest-neighbor algorithm that merged closely related sequences to remove PCR and sequencing errors. V, D and J gene segments were assigned by aligning CDR3 sequences to IMGT reference sequences. For a sequence to be retained, at least a six-nucleotide match to both a V gene segment and a J gene segment was required. Rearrangements were classified as productive when the CDR3 lacked stop codons and remained in frame with V and J, and all other rearrangements were classified as non-productive. Following IMGT convention, CDR3 was defined as the stretch from the second conserved V-encoded cysteine to the conserved J-encoded phenylalanine. The earlier analysis of 500 to 750 of the donors excluded any sequence lacking an unambiguous match to a single V gene segment. An earlier analysis of 587 of the donors called V segments functional above 56.7% productive rearrangements and segregating when the between-donor standard deviation exceeded 5%. To diagnose cytomegalovirus status from the catalog of TCR beta chain sequences, a statistical classification framework was built. In a later analysis, V and J genes were assigned by comparing TCR nucleotide sequences against IMGT/GENE-DB human TR gene sequences. The TCRdist pipeline was used in a later analysis to assign CDR3 sequences and most-parsimonious VDJ recombination scenarios. In a later analysis, every TCR beta chain was defined by the combination of its CDR3 amino acid sequence and its V-gene family, and reads without a unique V-gene family were dropped. To address suspected cross-contamination and a sequencing artifact, a later analysis removed a few hundred highly shared, low-generation-probability nucleotide sequences. In a later analysis, a clonal expansion index was calculated for each public chain from normalized within-repertoire ranks of inferred template counts. A later analysis computed generation probabilities with a VDJ recombination model fitted to out-of-frame rearrangements, and checked the results against IGoR. A later analysis scored TCR-TCR, TCR-HLA and TCR-CMV co-occurrence with hypergeometric tests, applying a repertoire-size bias correction to TCR pairs. In a later analysis, false discovery rates were estimated by permuting HLA or CMV assignments 20 times. In a later analysis, co-occurring TCRs were grouped with DBSCAN, and TCRdist sequence similarity was added when clustering was performed within HLA-allele-positive subsets. Repertoires with fewer than 30,000 or more than 120,000 public chains were left out of co-occurrence clustering, as were about 5 repertoires with anomalous nucleotide sharing. TCRdb provides this immuneACCESS table in a form limited to in-frame rearrangements. Some clones are lacking; in checked studies, under half of them reflect an unresolved V gene, and why the rest are absent is not known. V and J calls and clone size are copied from that table; D and trimming were computed from the DNA. Here the sample has over 35,000 clones; under 65% occur a single time. The top ten constitute approximately 9.3% of the sample.

Comments on this clone: There is no known antigen for this receptor. No quality values exist for individual bases; no much larger clone is one base distant.

Clipping removes 6 bases from V and 6 bases from J, with 7 as the unmatched junction base count. For CDR1 and CDR2, the germline V gene lists MDHEN and SYDVKM. Taken from cysteine to phenylalanine, the CDR3 has 15 residues. Only the CDR3 DNA stays, 45 bases, in frame from base 1. The rearrangement combines TRBV28 with TRBJ1-5; 11 junctional bases match TRBD1. This receptor was identified in a human donor in good health. The sample comprised PBMCs. The CDR3 protein: CASSSGTGGPQPQHF. The bases are TGTGCCAGCAGCTCCGGGACAGGGGGTCCTCAGCCCCAGCATTTT.